This T cell receptor beta chain was sequenced for a study of CD8+ T cells in alopecia areata. TCR sequencing used cDNA made by reverse transcription of extracted RNA. Sequencing used immunoSEQ multiplex PCR; TCRdb keeps in-frame clones, though not all of them. This sample comprises 200,000 to 300,000 clones, none seen once only. This clone was counted many times. Germline and genes: mouse. Cells that came from pooled cutaneous lymph nodes were sorted using CD4, CD8alpha, NKG2D, NKG2ACE and other markers. Sequencing was performed on CD4+ T cells sorted from a lymph node. This receptor was taken from a C3H/HeJ mouse with alopecia areata. Mice of this strain are of MHC haplotype H2-k.

This chain's CDR3 is CASRTTGRTDYTF. CDR3 DNA (partial): TGTGCCAGCAGAACGACAGGGCGAACC. The genes are TRBV14 and TRBJ1-2; 7 bases align to TRBD1. Read data end 4 residues before the CDR3 end; the end is taken from the germline J gene. In germline, CDR1 is SGHDT, CDR2 FRDEAV. The CDR3 is 13 residues long.